Sequencing of this TCR beta chain was carried out in a study of regulatory T cells in long-lasting Graves disease. The authors built TCR beta libraries using iRepertoire HTBI primers and Arm-PCR of CDR3 regions. TCRdb used MiXCR to reprocess the multiplex PCR reads, holding one entry per CDR3 protein. The sample contains hundreds of thousands of distinct CDR3 sequences, about 19% of which appear only once. General observations from the study: New patients shared approximately 970 public clonotypes, and persistent patients shared more, with 2,741.

This clonotype was seen ten or more times. What it binds is unknown. This CDR3 is built from 11 residues. The V gene lost 6 bases and the J gene lost 3 bases, with 5 bases spanning the gap. Looked up from germline, CDR1 is KGHSH and CDR2 is LQKENI. Time point denoted: persistent/refractory GD, antithyroid drugs over 5 years with positive TRAb. With RNA extracted from PBMCs as input, the TCR library was made. The sequence came from a female donor with Graves disease. The specimen comprised peripheral blood mononuclear cells (PBMCs), sampled when the disease was refractory, from a patient treated with antithyroid drugs. This chain uses TRBV18 with TRBJ2-5; no firm D call. CDR3 in amino acids: CASSAKETQYF. The CDR3 bases are TGTGCCAGCTCGGCTAAAGAGACCCAGTACTTC. Supplemented by reference TRBV18 and TRBJ2-5, the full variable domain reads NAGVMQNPRHLVRRRGQEARLRCSPMKGHSHVYWYRQLPEEGLKFMVYLQKENIIDESGMPKERFSAEFPKEGPSILRIQQVVRGDSAAYFCASSAKETQYFGPGTRLLVL.